This T cell receptor beta chain was documented in a study of radiotherapy plus CTLA-4 blockade in lung cancer. Study context: Among all patients, roughly 17% showed objective responses, while about 30% had disease control.

Study conclusions and caveats: Early shifts in blood T cell clones, with interferon-beta, reportedly predicted response best. Researchers report tumor-derived TCR clones expanding in blood after radiotherapy plus ipilimumab.

CTLA-4 blockade using ipilimumab, together with focal radiation, was received by patients with chemo-refractory metastatic non-small-cell lung cancer. About this clone: The antigen is unknown.

Data came from immunoSEQ multiplex PCR; TCRdb stores just in-frame clones and leaves some out. The sample consists of about 49,000 clones, 85% of them appearing once. V was cut by 4 bases and J by 0 bases, with 16 bases left in between. Per the germline V gene, CDR1 is KGHSH and CDR2 is LQKENI. The CDR3 extends over 18 amino acids. Sequencing used peripheral blood, obtained from a patient treated with radiotherapy plus ipilimumab. The V gene is TRBV18, the J gene TRBJ2-6; D is perhaps TRBD2 (5 bases). The sequence was collected from a human donor with non-small cell lung cancer whose response to radiotherapy plus ipilimumab could not be evaluated. CDR3 nucleotides: TGTGCCAGCTCACTGGGAGAGCGGCAAGCCTCTGGGGCCAACGTCCTGACTTTC. Its protein is CASSLGERQASGANVLTF.